Included here is one TCR beta chain sequence, with context. Its antigen is as yet unknown. This entry comes from a study of OX40 agonist ivuxolimab in advanced cancers. Study results and caveats: The study found that CD8+ T cells averaged more expanded clones than CD4+.

CDR1 is LNHNV, CDR2 YYDKDF, per germline (reference sequence). V was pared by 1 base and J by 1 base, with 4 bases of the junction left unmatched. The CDR3 loop spans 16 amino acids. Clones were read by immunoSEQ multiplex PCR, and TCRdb kept only the in-frame ones, dropping some. The repertoire holds 55,000 to 90,000 clones, with 82% as singletons. This chain connects TRBV15 to TRBJ2-5, with 9 bases aligning to TRBD2. The sequencing here drew on CD4+ or CD8+ T cells sorted from blood, taken in a trial of the OX40 agonist ivuxolimab. This clonotype was sampled from an adult with an advanced solid tumor such as melanoma, head and neck, liver or kidney cancer. The CDR3 region is CATSRGSGRGQETQYF. The CDR3 bases are TGTGCCACCAGCAGAGGTAGCGGGAGAGGCCAAGAGACCCAGTACTTC. Full variable domain (outside the CDR3, taken from reference TRBV15 and TRBJ2-5): DAMVIQNPRYQVTQFGKPVTLSCSQTLNHNVMYWYQQKSSQAPKLLFHYYDKDFNNEADTPDNFQSRRPNTSFCFLDIRSPGLGDTAMYLCATSRGSGRGQETQYFGPGTRLLVL.